The sequence of this TCR beta chain was determined in a study of cytomegalovirus exposure and HLA in healthy donors. V lost 2 bases, J lost 3 bases, and 11 bases lay in between. The CDR3 is made up of 14 amino acids. Per germline, CDR1 MNHEY and CDR2 SMNVEV (reference sequence). It was with 60 Vbeta and 13 Jbeta primers that the PCR ran. Sequencing was performed with immunoSEQ multiplex PCR; in TCRdb, only in-frame clones are kept and a portion is missing. This table has around 50,000 clones, about 83% appearing once. Comments on this clone: Its target is unknown.

Notes on the study in general: TCR beta V- and J-gene trimming, according to a later analysis, was linked to a missense DCLRE1C variant. A cluster of highly shared sequence variants was likely a sequencing artifact.

Sequenced: PBMCs. The chain uses TRBV27 and TRBJ2-7, with a weak D call TRBD1 (5 bases). The TCR originated in a man aged 30 to 39 in good health and CMV-seronegative. The CDR3 reads CASSLSGQNYEQYF. In DNA, the CDR3 is TGTGCCAGCAGTTTAAGTGGACAAAACTACGAGCAGTACTTC.